What follows are 25 T cell receptor beta chains derived from one specimen sequenced in a study of cytomegalovirus exposure and HLA in healthy donors. The PCR ran on 60 Vbeta and 13 Jbeta primers. The table came from immunoSEQ multiplex PCR; TCRdb's copy has only in-frame clones and leaves some out. This sample's table has about 46,000 clones. The sample consisted of PBMCs. All receptors derive from a woman between 40 and 50 years old in good health and CMV-seronegative.

The rearrangement uses TRBV7-3 and TRBJ2-3, with unresolved D. The length of the CDR3 is 14 residues. The V gene lost 2 bases and the J gene lost 6 bases, with 12 bases spanning the gap. Germline V gene lookup returns CDR1 SGHTA and CDR2 FQGTGA. This chain's CDR3 is CASSLVASVDTQYF. CDR3 sequence (DNA): TGTGCCAGCAGCTTAGTCGCCTCGGTGGATACGCAGTATTTT.

The rearrangement links TRBV15 to TRBJ1-1; 7 bases map to TRBD1. The junction had 11 bases not matched to a gene; V was cut back by 4 bases and J by 3 bases. The CDR3 spans 16 residues. Germline-derived CDR1 and CDR2 are LNHNV and YYDKDF (reference sequence). This CDR3 reads CATSTPPGQSHTEAFF. CDR3 nucleotides: TGTGCCACCAGCACACCACCGGGACAGTCCCACACTGAAGCTTTCTTT.

The rearrangement uses TRBV28 and TRBJ2-1, with D unclear. CDR1 and CDR2 from the germline V gene are MDHEN and SYDVKM. V lost 6 bases to trimming and J lost 10 bases, with 19 bases between them. The CDR3 totals 14 residues. CDR3 residues: CASRLIPEMGEQFF. The CDR3 coding sequence is TGTGCCAGCAGACTTATCCCAGAGATGGGCGAGCAGTTCTTC. The full variable domain, rest sourced from reference TRBV28 and TRBJ2-1, is DVKVTQSSRYLVKRTGEKVFLECVQDMDHENMFWYRQDPGLGLRLIYFSYDVKMKEKGDIPEGYSVSREKKERFSLILESASTNQTSMYLCASRLIPEMGEQFFGPGTRLTVL.

The chain links TRBV7-9 to TRBJ2-3, with 9 bases lining up with TRBD2. V lost 5 bases to trimming and J lost 8 bases; unmatched junction nucleotides: 14. From germline, CDR1 is SEHNR and CDR2 FQNEAQ (reference sequence). This CDR3 region has 16 residues. CDR3 amino acids: CASSPPIRTSVFTQYF. CDR3 nucleotides: TGTGCCAGCAGCCCCCCTATAAGGACTAGCGTCTTTACGCAGTATTTT.

V usage is TRBV19 and J usage is TRBJ2-7; 13 nucleotides line up with TRBD2. J lost 4 bases, V lost 8 bases, and 5 bases had no gene match. Germline V gene data show CDR1 as LNHDA and CDR2 as SQIVND (reference sequence). The CDR3 spans 14 residues. Written as DNA, the CDR3 is TGTGCCAGTTCTCCGGGACTAGCGGGGTACGAGCAGTACTTC. Translating it yields CASSPGLAGYEQYF. Using reference TRBV19 and TRBJ2-7 for the parts outside the CDR3, the full variable domain is DGGITQSPKYLFRKEGQNVTLSCEQNLNHDAMYWYRQDPGQGLRLIYYSQIVNDFQKGDIAEGYSVSREKKESFPLTVTSAQKNPTAFYLCASSPGLAGYEQYFGPGTRLTVT.

CDR3 in DNA: TGTGCCAGCTCACCACAGGGGCTAAGCACCGGGGAGCTGTTTTTT. Its translation is CASSPQGLSTGELFF. This chain uses TRBV18 with TRBJ2-2, with TRBD1 as a possible D gene (5 bases). From germline, CDR1 is KGHSH and CDR2 LQKENI. Trimming took off 1 base at V and 4 bases at J, with 10 bases between the two ends. The CDR3 sequence is 15 residues long.

V is TRBV4-1 and J is TRBJ2-2; 16 nucleotides agree with TRBD2. This CDR3 spans 21 amino acids. Trimming took 2 bases from V and 5 from J; bases not matched to a gene: 14. Germline CDR1 reads MGHRA; CDR2 reads YSYEKL. This CDR3 is CASSQIPPGTSGRGGTGELFF. CDR3 nucleotides: TGCGCCAGCAGCCAAATCCCCCCCGGGACTAGCGGGAGGGGGGGGACCGGGGAGCTGTTTTTT.

The chain links TRBV28 to TRBJ1-1; weak D call: TRBD1 (6 bases). CDR3 length: 17 amino acids. Germline V gene sequence: CDR1 MDHEN, CDR2 SYDVKM. Deletions cut 5 bases from V and 4 bases from J, with 23 bases between. CDR3 region: CASSTQKVVRGSTEAFF. DNA for the CDR3: TGTGCCAGCAGTACTCAAAAGGTTGTGAGGGGGAGCACTGAAGCTTTCTTT.

This chain connects TRBV7-8 to TRBJ1-1; the match to TRBD1 covers 7 bases. Trimming at V came to 3 bases and at J to 4 bases, leaving 2 bases not matched to a gene. The germline V gene encodes CDR1 SGHVS and CDR2 FQNEAQ. The CDR3 is made up of 13 amino acids. The CDR3 is CASSFRQGTEAFF. The CDR3 DNA is TGTGCCAGCAGCTTCAGACAGGGCACTGAAGCTTTCTTT.

This chain connects TRBV6-1 to TRBJ1-2, with D possibly matching TRBD1 (6 bases). Germline loops: CDR1 MNHNS, CDR2 SASEGT. The CDR3 contains 13 residues. V shed 10 bases and J shed 0 bases, with 12 bases lying between them. This CDR3 reads CATLDRSNYGYTF. CDR3 nucleotide sequence: TGTGCCACTTTAGACAGGTCTAACTATGGCTACACCTTC.

The V call is TRBV14, the J call TRBJ2-6; maybe TRBD1 (6 bases). The CDR3 runs to 18 residues. Germline CDR1 reads SGHDN; CDR2 reads FVKESK. V lost 5 bases and J lost 4, with 21 bases in between. CDR3 sequence: CASSIIHRVGYGANVLTF. In nucleotides, the CDR3 is TGTGCCAGCAGCATCATACACAGGGTCGGTTACGGGGCCAACGTCCTGACTTTC.

The chain carries TRBV28 and TRBJ2-7, with 7 bases matching TRBD2. The CDR3 spans 14 residues. The V gene's germline CDR1 is MDHEN and CDR2 SYDVKM. With V trimmed by 6 bases and J by 2 bases, 7 bases remained unmatched. The CDR3 spells CASRPGGSAYEQYF. As DNA, the CDR3 is TGTGCCAGCAGGCCCGGGGGGTCGGCCTACGAGCAGTACTTC.

The V call is TRBV6-5, the J call TRBJ2-7; 10 positions agree with TRBD1. J gave up 1 base and V 6 bases, and 3 bases lay outside the gene matches. Germline V gives CDR1 MNHEY, CDR2 SVGAGI. CDR3 size: 14 residues. The CDR3 DNA follows: TGTGCCAGCAGGGGACAGGGGATATCCTACGAGCAGTACTTC. Translation: CASRGQGISYEQYF.

About this clone: The junction shows a germline mismatch at one end, possibly a read error. The CDR3 loop reads CASSGQGSEQYF. The CDR3 DNA reads as TGTGCCAGTAGTGGACAGGGCAGCGAGCAGTACTTC. The chain couples TRBV6-1 to TRBJ2-7, with 8 bases identical to TRBD1. CDR1 and CDR2 from the germline V gene are MNHNS and SASEGT. The CDR3 has 12 amino acids.

CDR3: CASRSGQGAYEQYF. The CDR3 coding sequence is TGTGCCAGCCGATCGGGACAGGGGGCCTACGAGCAGTACTTC. The rearrangement uses TRBV19 and TRBJ2-7, with 11 bases matching TRBD1. Germline trimming cut 9 bases from V and 2 bases from J; bases unmatched to any gene: 6. Germline V gene data show CDR1 as LNHDA and CDR2 as SQIVND (reference sequence). The CDR3 spans 14 residues.

V is TRBV30 and J is TRBJ2-7; 7 nucleotides match TRBD2. Per the germline V gene, CDR1 is GTSNPN and CDR2 is SVGIG (reference sequence). This CDR3 region has 14 residues. Trimming at V came to 0 bases and at J to 2 bases, leaving 4 bases not matched to a gene. The CDR3 coding sequence is TGTGCCTGGAGTGTAGGGGCGGGAGCCTACGAGCAGTACTTC. It yields the protein CAWSVGAGAYEQYF.

J is TRBJ2-5 and V is TRBV7-2; possible D gene TRBD2, 5 bases. The V and J ends lost 1 base and 5 bases respectively, with 14 bases between them. The CDR3 consists of 15 residues. CDR1 SGHTA and CDR2 FQGNSA come from the germline V gene. CDR3 coding DNA: TGTGCCAGCAGCTTAGGGGGAGAGGGTAGTGAGACCCAGTACTTC. Amino acids: CASSLGGEGSETQYF.

The genes are TRBV7-3 and TRBJ2-7; possible D gene TRBD2, 5 bases. This CDR3 is 14 amino acids long. Germline CDR1 is SGHTA and CDR2 is FQGTGA. V lost 2 bases to trimming and J lost 6 bases, with 14 bases between them. The CDR3 spells CASSLRNRGSEQYF. CDR3 coding DNA: TGTGCCAGCAGCTTACGAAATCGGGGATCCGAGCAGTACTTC.

The V call is TRBV4-1, the J call TRBJ1-3; no clear D gene. Germline V lookup: CDR1 MGHRA, CDR2 YSYEKL. This CDR3 has 17 residues. V gave up 0 bases and J gave up 4 bases, with 16 bases separating them. CDR3 in DNA: TGCGCCAGCAGCCAAGATCCCCCAGGCCCTTACGGAAACACCATATATTTT. As protein: CASSQDPPGPYGNTIYF.

The rearrangement joins TRBV19 to TRBJ2-1; tentative D call: TRBD2 (5 bases). Trimming pared 4 bases from V and 10 bases from J, leaving 14 bases between. Germline V gene sequence: CDR1 LNHDA, CDR2 SQIVND (reference sequence). The CDR3 extends over 13 amino acids. CDR3 DNA: TGTGCCAGTAGTACGAGGGCCGCTTGGGAGCAGTTCTTC. The encoded protein is CASSTRAAWEQFF.

The V gene is TRBV19, the J gene TRBJ2-5, with TRBD1 as a possible D gene (5 bases). The CDR3 consists of 12 residues. Germline CDR1 and CDR2: LNHDA and SQIVND (reference sequence). V shed 6 bases and J shed 5 bases, with 10 bases lying between them. The CDR3 protein is CASRDKRETQYF. DNA for the CDR3: TGTGCCAGTAGGGACAAGAGGGAGACCCAGTACTTC.

V gene TRBV25-1 combines with J gene TRBJ2-5; TRBD2 aligns across 9 bases. Germline V lookup: CDR1 MGHDK, CDR2 SYGVNS. This CDR3 has 15 residues. V was pared by 4 bases and J by 5 bases, with 8 bases of the junction left unmatched. CDR3 bases: TGTGCCAGCAGTGCCGTAGCGGGAGAAGGGGAGACCCAGTACTTC. Amino acid sequence: CASSAVAGEGETQYF.

The V gene is TRBV30, the J gene TRBJ1-2; TRBD1 agrees at 7 bases. J lost 5 bases, V lost 3 bases, and 9 bases had no gene match. Germline V CDR1 and CDR2: GTSNPN, SVGIG (reference sequence). The CDR3 is 14 amino acids. The CDR3 reads CAWSAMGQSYGYTF. In nucleotides, the CDR3 is TGTGCCTGGAGCGCAATGGGACAGAGTTATGGCTACACCTTC.

The chain links TRBV2 to TRBJ2-3; weak D call: TRBD1 (5 bases). Deletions cut 4 bases from V and 4 bases from J, with 9 bases between. CDR1 and CDR2 from the germline V gene are SNHLY and FYNNEI. The CDR3 has 13 amino acids. CDR3 nucleotides: TGTGCCAGCAGTGCCCAGGGCTCAGATACGCAGTATTTT. It encodes CASSAQGSDTQYF.

V and J are TRBV7-3 and TRBJ2-1, with TRBD1 matching 7 bases. V lost 5 bases and J lost 2; bases outside the gene matches: 6. Germline lookup yields CDR1 SGHTA and CDR2 FQGTGA. This CDR3 has 15 residues. DNA for the CDR3: TGTGCCAGCAGCATTCGGGGACAGCCCTACAATGAGCAGTTCTTC. This sequence encodes CASSIRGQPYNEQFF.